The 23 T cell receptor beta chains listed next were all sequenced from one sample in a study of T cell responses to AZD1222 COVID-19 vaccine. Clones were sequenced by immunoSEQ multiplex PCR, and TCRdb holds only the in-frame ones, with some missing. The table lists about 150,000 clones, about 91% of them singletons. This material consisted of peripheral blood, taken 28 days after the second AZD1222 dose. The receptors stem from an adult who received the AZD1222 COVID-19 vaccine.

CDR3 loop: CASSIAWTYYEQYF. Here the CDR3 DNA reads TGTGCCAGTAGTATAGCCTGGACGTACTACGAGCAGTACTTC. The V gene is TRBV19, the J gene TRBJ2-7; D remains unclear. V was clipped by 1 base and J by 3 bases, with 10 bases between them. The CDR3 has 14 residues. Germline V CDR1 and CDR2: LNHDA, SQIVND (reference sequence).

This clone was recorded only once. The rearrangement links TRBV5-1 to TRBJ1-1; 10 bases match TRBD1. With V trimmed by 4 bases and J by 0 bases, 6 bases remained unmatched. Germline lookup yields CDR1 SGHRS and CDR2 YFSETQ. This CDR3 spans 16 amino acids. The CDR3 loop reads CASSQTGTGVNTEAFF. CDR3 DNA sequence: TGCGCCAGCAGCCAGACCGGGACAGGGGTGAACACTGAAGCTTTCTTT.

The chain links TRBV5-6 to TRBJ1-5, with D possibly being TRBD1 (5 bases). V lost 3 bases and J 9 bases, leaving 13 bases between the germline ends. Germline-derived CDR1 and CDR2 are SGHDT and YYEEEE. The CDR3 runs 13 residues. CDR3 coding DNA: TGTGCCAGCAGCTCGAGAGGGACCTTGCCCCAGCATTTT. This translates into CASSSRGTLPQHF. Full variable domain (rest looked up from reference TRBV5-6 and TRBJ1-5): DAGVTQSPTHLIKTRGQQVTLRCSPKSGHDTVSWYQQALGQGPQFIFQYYEEEERQRGNFPDRFSGHQFPNYSSELNVNALLLGDSALYLCASSSRGTLPQHFGDGTRLSIL.

The gene calls are TRBV5-1 and TRBJ1-6; 8 bases fit TRBD1. The CDR3 is 15 amino acids. Trimming cost V 0 bases and J 8 bases; bases outside gene matches: 4. Germline lookup yields CDR1 SGHRS and CDR2 YFSETQ. CDR3: CASSLVQGAYSPLHF. In DNA, the CDR3 is TGCGCCAGCAGCTTGGTTCAGGGGGCTTATTCACCCCTCCACTTT.

The chain uses TRBV30 and TRBJ2-7; 9 bases fit TRBD2. The CDR3 runs to 15 residues. The ends lost 0 bases at V and 1 base at J; junction bases unmatched: 4. Germline CDR1 and CDR2: GTSNPN and SVGIG (reference sequence). The CDR3 bases are TGTGCCTGGAGTGTTCGAGCGGGAGGTTCCTACGAGCAGTACTTC. It translates to CAWSVRAGGSYEQYF.

V and J are TRBV27 and TRBJ2-3; possibly TRBD1 for D (5 bases). Germline CDR1 reads MNHEY; CDR2 reads SMNVEV (reference sequence). The CDR3 totals 15 residues. The V end was cut by 0 bases, the J end by 2 bases, with 9 bases between. CDR3 sequence: CASSLSQGLTDTQYF. CDR3 nucleotides: TGTGCCAGCAGTTTATCCCAGGGCCTCACAGATACGCAGTATTTT.

This chain uses TRBV6-5 with TRBJ2-5; 8 nucleotides line up with TRBD2. V was pared by 6 bases and J by 3 bases, with 3 bases of the junction left unmatched. Looked up from germline, CDR1 is MNHEY and CDR2 is SVGAGI. There are 13 residues in the CDR3. The DNA for the CDR3 is TGTGCCAGCAGATATAGCGGGGAAGAGACCCAGTACTTC. Translating it yields CASRYSGEETQYF.

The chain carries TRBV30 and TRBJ1-3; D is unresolved. The V end lost 7 bases, the J end lost 2 bases, and 15 bases lay between the germline ends. Per germline, CDR1 GTSNPN and CDR2 SVGIG (reference sequence). The CDR3 has 14 residues. CDR3 nucleotide sequence: TGTGCCTATGGGGTTCGGGCAGCTGGAAACACCATATATTTT. Translated, it gives CAYGVRAAGNTIYF.

The CDR3 protein is CAWGDGGPYEQYF. The CDR3 DNA sequence: TGTGCCTGGGGGGACGGGGGGCCCTACGAGCAGTACTTC. The gene calls are TRBV30 and TRBJ2-7; D may be TRBD2 (7 bases). V was clipped by 5 bases and J by 2 bases, with 13 bases between them. The CDR3 is 13 amino acids. Germline-derived CDR1 and CDR2 are GTSNPN and SVGIG (reference sequence).

This rearrangement joins TRBV12-3 or TRBV12-4 to TRBJ1-1; tentatively, D is TRBD1 (6 bases). The CDR3 runs 12 residues. Trimming left V 7 bases short and J 11 bases short, with 17 bases between. The CDR3 is CASNGQTPGAFF. In DNA, the CDR3 is TGTGCCAGCAACGGACAGACCCCAGGGGCTTTCTTT.

V and J are TRBV3-1 (or the pseudogene TRBV3-2) and TRBJ1-2; D is perhaps TRBD1 (5 bases). The germline V and J ends were trimmed by 3 bases and 4 bases, with 12 bases remaining between them. The CDR3 spans 14 residues. Germline CDR1 reads LGHDT; CDR2 reads YNNKEL (reference sequence). CDR3 amino acids: CASSQSDRFYGYTF. In nucleotides, the CDR3 is TGTGCCAGCAGCCAGTCAGACAGATTCTATGGCTACACCTTC.

The chain carries TRBV7-9 and TRBJ1-6; no clear D. Trimming left V 1 base short and J 7 bases short, with 5 bases between. The CDR3 runs to 13 residues. Looked up from germline, CDR1 is SEHNR and CDR2 is FQNEAQ (reference sequence). CDR3 DNA: TGTGCCAGCAGCTTAGGGTCAAATTCACCCCTCCACTTT. Protein: CASSLGSNSPLHF.

J is TRBJ1-5 and V is TRBV30; D is perhaps TRBD1 (6 bases). Trimming cost V 3 bases and J 6 bases, with 12 bases left between them. Germline V lookup: CDR1 GTSNPN, CDR2 SVGIG (reference sequence). CDR3 length equals 13 residues. CDR3 in amino acids: CAWRGGLSQPQHF. The CDR3, as DNA: TGTGCCTGGAGAGGGGGTCTTAGTCAGCCCCAGCATTTT.

The V gene is TRBV28, the J gene TRBJ1-4; possible D gene TRBD1, 6 bases. CDR1 and CDR2 (germline): MDHEN, SYDVKM. Trimming cost V 1 base and J 3 bases, with 12 bases left between them. This CDR3 has 16 amino acids. The CDR3 sequence is CASSLYAGESNEKLFF. As DNA, the CDR3 is TGTGCCAGCAGTTTATACGCAGGGGAATCTAATGAAAAACTGTTTTTT.

V and J are TRBV18 and TRBJ2-3; 10 bases agree with TRBD2. J was trimmed by 4 bases and V by 5 bases; bases with no gene match: 21. Germline V CDR1 and CDR2: KGHSH, LQKENI. The CDR3 loop spans 20 amino acids. The CDR3 nucleotides are TGTGCCAGCTCATCACTACCGGGACTAGCGAGTCAAGGGGCGGCAGATACGCAGTATTTT. Protein product: CASSSLPGLASQGAADTQYF.

This clone appeared once. The rearrangement uses TRBV5-1 and TRBJ1-1; D remains unclear. Deletions cut 4 bases from V and 3 bases from J, with 13 bases between. The CDR3 has 14 amino acids. Per the germline V gene, CDR1 is SGHRS and CDR2 is YFSETQ. The CDR3 region is CASSLLSGDTEAFF. CDR3 bases: TGCGCCAGCAGCCTCCTGTCGGGAGACACTGAAGCTTTCTTT.

The chain uses TRBV6-5 and TRBJ2-7; 7 bases are a match to TRBD2. Germline V gene sequence: CDR1 MNHEY, CDR2 SVGAGI. V was pared by 7 bases and J by 7 bases, with 13 bases of the junction left unmatched. The length of the CDR3 is 14 residues. DNA of the CDR3: TGTGCCAGCAATAAGGGCGGGAGCTTAAAAGAGCAGTACTTC. This sequence encodes CASNKGGSLKEQYF.

V usage is TRBV6-1 and J usage is TRBJ1-2; tentatively, D is TRBD1 (5 bases). This CDR3 region has 12 residues. Per the germline V gene, CDR1 is MNHNS and CDR2 is SASEGT. V lost 3 bases, J lost 5 bases, and 7 bases lay in between. The CDR3 bases are TGTGCCAGCAGTGACGACAGTTATGGCTACACCTTC. As protein: CASSDDSYGYTF.

This sequence joins TRBV12-3 or TRBV12-4 and TRBJ2-5, with D perhaps assigned TRBD1 or TRBD2 (7 bases each). The CDR3 totals 12 residues. The V and J ends lost 6 bases and 5 bases respectively, with 10 bases between them. In nucleotides, the CDR3 is TGTGCCAGCAGCAGGGGGGGGGAGACCCAGTACTTC. Encoded protein: CASSRGGETQYF.

The V gene is TRBV9, the J gene TRBJ1-1, with D possibly being TRBD1 (6 bases). Germline-derived CDR1 and CDR2 are SGDLS and YYNGEE. This CDR3 region has 14 residues. The germline V and J ends were trimmed by 3 bases and 3 bases, with 12 bases remaining between them. The CDR3 DNA reads as TGTGCCAGCAGCGCTCGACAGGAGCACACTGAAGCTTTCTTT. Protein: CASSARQEHTEAFF.

V and J are TRBV6-2 or TRBV6-3 and TRBJ2-7; D gene unclear. CDR1 and CDR2 from the germline V gene are MNHEY and SVGEGT. V was trimmed by 0 bases and J by 9 bases, leaving 24 bases between them. This CDR3 is built from 17 residues. The CDR3 bases are TGTGCCAGCAGTTACTCAGGAACTGAGGACCGGAGAACGGGGCAGTACTTC. Translation gives CASSYSGTEDRRTGQYF.

This chain links TRBV27 with TRBJ1-6; D is unresolved. The V and J ends lost 0 bases and 7 bases respectively, with 7 bases between them. In germline, CDR1 is MNHEY, CDR2 SMNVEV (reference sequence). This CDR3 spans 14 amino acids. CDR3 DNA: TGTGCCAGCAGTTTATCGACTTGGAATTCACCCCTCCACTTT. Its translation is CASSLSTWNSPLHF.

The rearrangement uses TRBV5-1 and TRBJ2-2, with TRBD1 identical over 8 bases. Germline CDR1 SGHRS, CDR2 YFSETQ. Trimming cost V 3 bases and J 5 bases; bases outside gene matches: 6. CDR3 length: 15 amino acids. The CDR3 reads CASSSGTGGTGELFF. The CDR3 DNA reads TGCGCCAGCAGCTCGGGGACAGGAGGGACCGGGGAGCTGTTTTTT.